The source of this T cell receptor (beta chain) is a study of human T cells and chemical hapten exposure. As for the study in general: The patients, most of them female, presented with alopecia areata, totalis or universalis. Points from the study as a whole: It was expanded TCRs that formed significantly more large CDR3 similarity clusters than controls did. TCRs at a frequency above 1 in 1000 stayed unchanged with DPC sensitization.

On this clonotype: Antigen specificity is unknown.

TCRdb reanalysed the RACE reads using MiXCR and keeps one entry per CDR3 protein. The data show over 35,000 distinct CDR3 sequences, with about 10% seen just once and approximately 5.9% held by the top ten. The CDR3 length is 15 residues. V shed 4 bases and J 7 bases; nucleotides not matched to a gene: 6. Time point of the sample: pre-sensitization, week 0. Stated treatment: therapeutic diphenylcyclopropenone sensitization with weekly scalp DPC. The genes are TRBV12-3 or TRBV12-4 and TRBJ2-1, with 11 bases identical to TRBD2. The sequence derives from a man in his thirties or forties with alopecia areata. Some clones in this sample may be carry-over from other donors' samples. Sample: whole blood, taken in connection with sensitization to the hapten diphenylcyclopropenone (DPC). CDR3 sequence reads: CASSSRLAGGNEQFF. CDR3 bases: TGTGCCAGCAGTTCTCGGCTAGCGGGGGGAAATGAGCAGTTCTTC.